This is a list of T cell receptor beta chains from one sample in a study of shared clonotypes between healthy human individuals. Data came from immunoSEQ multiplex PCR; TCRdb stores just in-frame clones and leaves some out. The table has roughly 1,500,000 clones, approximately 98.5% seen once. The sequencing input was naive CD4+ T cells sorted from blood. Receptors were obtained from a man younger than 45 in good health. The CDR3 runs from the conserved cysteine through the conserved F or W. Each record gives: CDR3 protein, CDR3 DNA, J gene, V gene, clone size, D gene. A D gene is named only where the DNA matches it firmly. Not every row has a clone size; where given, it reads once, few, many or a size class.

cdr3_aa: CASSHPTERTRPQETQYF; cdr3_nt: TGCGCCAGCAGCCATCCCACAGAACGGACTAGACCCCAAGAGACCCAGTACTTC; j_call: TRBJ2-5; v_call: TRBV5-1; clone_size: -; d_call: TRBD2
cdr3_aa: CASSFTPRQALFF; cdr3_nt: TGTGCCAGCAGTTTCACCCCCCGACAGGCACTGTTTTTT; j_call: TRBJ1-4; v_call: TRBV28; clone_size: -; d_call: -
cdr3_aa: CASSPLLGGANYGYTF; cdr3_nt: TGTGCCAGCTCACCACTTTTAGGGGGGGCGAACTATGGCTACACCTTC; j_call: TRBJ1-2; v_call: TRBV18; clone_size: once; d_call: -
cdr3_aa: CASSWGTAGELFF; cdr3_nt: TGCGCCAGCAGCTGGGGGACTGCGGGGGAGCTGTTTTTT; j_call: TRBJ2-2; v_call: TRBV5-1; clone_size: -; d_call: -
cdr3_aa: CASSYVAGGLYEQYF; cdr3_nt: TGTGCCAGCAGCTACGTAGCGGGAGGGCTGTACGAGCAGTACTTC; j_call: TRBJ2-7; v_call: TRBV5-6; clone_size: -; d_call: TRBD2
cdr3_aa: CASSLALAGGHEQYF; cdr3_nt: TGTGCCAGCAGCTTAGCACTAGCGGGAGGGCACGAGCAGTACTTC; j_call: TRBJ2-7; v_call: TRBV7-9; clone_size: -; d_call: TRBD2
cdr3_aa: CATSRGRTAGYEKLFF; cdr3_nt: TGTGCCACCAGCAGAGGGCGGACAGCGGGGTATGAAAAACTGTTTTTT; j_call: TRBJ1-4; v_call: TRBV15; clone_size: -; d_call: -
cdr3_aa: CASSTWTGLNTEAFF; cdr3_nt: TGTGCCAGCAGCACGTGGACAGGGCTGAACACTGAAGCTTTCTTT; j_call: TRBJ1-1; v_call: TRBV7-2; clone_size: -; d_call: TRBD1
cdr3_aa: CASSRLPEGRETQYF; cdr3_nt: TGTGCTAGCAGCCGTCTGCCGGAGGGGCGGGAGACCCAGTACTTC; j_call: TRBJ2-5; v_call: TRBV7-7; clone_size: -; d_call: -
cdr3_aa: CASSFATATDTQYF; cdr3_nt: TGCGCCAGCAGCTTCGCGACTGCCACAGATACGCAGTATTTT; j_call: TRBJ2-3; v_call: TRBV5-1; clone_size: once; d_call: -
cdr3_aa: CAWTSGRARTGELFF; cdr3_nt: TGTGCCTGGACTAGCGGGAGGGCCAGGACCGGGGAGCTGTTTTTT; j_call: TRBJ2-2; v_call: TRBV30; clone_size: -; d_call: TRBD2
cdr3_aa: CSASGGRNQPQHF; cdr3_nt: TGCAGCGCTTCAGGGGGACGGAATCAGCCCCAGCATTTT; j_call: TRBJ1-5; v_call: TRBV29-1; clone_size: -; d_call: TRBD1
cdr3_aa: CAIGLAKNTGELFF; cdr3_nt: TGTGCCATCGGACTAGCGAAAAACACCGGGGAGCTGTTTTTT; j_call: TRBJ2-2; v_call: TRBV10-3; clone_size: -; d_call: TRBD2
cdr3_aa: CASSLEVGGRADTQYF; cdr3_nt: TGCGCCAGCAGCTTGGAGGTTGGGGGCAGGGCAGATACGCAGTATTTT; j_call: TRBJ2-3; v_call: TRBV5-1; clone_size: -; d_call: -
cdr3_aa: CAGGLVSPGELFF; cdr3_nt: TGTGCCGGGGGACTAGTCTCTCCCGGGGAGCTGTTTTTT; j_call: TRBJ2-2; v_call: TRBV28; clone_size: -; d_call: TRBD2
cdr3_aa: CASSPAERHTIYF; cdr3_nt: TGTGCCAGCTCACCGGCGGAGAGGCACACCATATATTTT; j_call: TRBJ1-3; v_call: TRBV18; clone_size: -; d_call: -